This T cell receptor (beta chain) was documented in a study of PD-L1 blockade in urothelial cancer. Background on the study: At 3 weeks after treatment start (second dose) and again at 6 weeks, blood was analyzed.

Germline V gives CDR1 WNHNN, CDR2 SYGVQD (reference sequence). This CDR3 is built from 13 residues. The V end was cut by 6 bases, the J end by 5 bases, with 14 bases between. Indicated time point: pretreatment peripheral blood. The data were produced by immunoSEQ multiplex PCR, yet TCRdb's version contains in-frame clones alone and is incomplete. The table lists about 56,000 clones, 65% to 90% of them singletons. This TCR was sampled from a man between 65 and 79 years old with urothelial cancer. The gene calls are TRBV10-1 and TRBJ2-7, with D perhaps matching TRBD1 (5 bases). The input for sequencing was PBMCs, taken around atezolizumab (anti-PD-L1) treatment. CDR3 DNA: TGCGCCAGCAGCTCCAGGGTATTGAACGAGCAGTACTTC. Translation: CASSSRVLNEQYF.